The entry below describes one TCR beta chain. Its antigen has not been determined. No qualities accompany the bases; no much larger clone lies one base away. The cohort comprised some 680 healthy bone marrow donors. All cohort members were sampled while nominally healthy, although unrecorded immune exposures were likely present. The donor tested CMV seronegative, placing the donor among the roughly 350 seronegative members of the cohort. Every donor gave a peripheral blood sample, and the peripheral blood mononuclear cells from that sample were used for TCR beta sequencing. The Qiagen DNeasy Blood Extraction Kit was used to extract genomic DNA from the blood cell samples. Library prep was done by the immunoSEQ multiplex PCR assay. For the multiplex PCR, a mixture combining 60 forward primers for TCR Vbeta segments and 13 reverse primers for TCR Jbeta segments was used. A multiplex PCR assay on genomic DNA amplified the CDR3 region of rearranged TCR beta genes. Amplified TCR beta libraries were sequenced as 87-base-pair reads on the Illumina HiSeq System. Turning to the authors' computational methods: A later analysis tallied approximately 87 million unique TCR beta chains across the approximately 670 repertoires, and around 10 million of those chains were shared by two or more donors. A nearest-neighbor algorithm error-corrected the raw reads and collapsed the reads into unique sequences, merging closely related sequences to remove PCR and sequencing errors. V, D and J gene segments were assigned by aligning CDR3 sequences to IMGT reference sequences. For a sequence to be retained, a match of at least six nucleotides was required to both a V gene segment and a J gene segment. Rearrangements were classified as productive when the CDR3 lacked stop codons and remained in frame with V and J, and all other rearrangements were classified as non-productive. Following IMGT convention, CDR3 was defined as the stretch from the second conserved V-encoded cysteine to the conserved J-encoded phenylalanine. In an earlier analysis of around 570 of the donors, sequences lacking an unambiguous match to a single V gene segment were excluded. In an earlier analysis of 450 to 750 of the donors, a V segment was called functional when productive rearrangements were above 56.7%, and segregating when the standard deviation between donors exceeded 5%. A statistical classification framework was built for diagnosing cytomegalovirus status from the catalog of TCR beta chain sequences. V and J gene assignment, in a later analysis, came from comparing TCR nucleotide sequences with IMGT/GENE-DB human TR gene sequences. Using the TCRdist pipeline, a later analysis assigned CDR3 sequences along with most-parsimonious VDJ recombination scenarios. In a later analysis, every TCR beta chain was defined by the combination of its CDR3 amino acid sequence and its V-gene family, and reads without a unique V-gene family were dropped. As a way to deal with suspected cross-contamination and a sequencing artifact, a later analysis dropped over 550 nucleotide sequences that were highly shared and had low generation probability. In a later analysis, a clonal expansion index was calculated for each public chain from normalized within-repertoire ranks of inferred template counts. Generation probabilities in a later analysis came from a VDJ recombination model fitted to out-of-frame rearrangements, and those results were checked against IGoR. Hypergeometric tests were used in a later analysis to score TCR-TCR, TCR-HLA and TCR-CMV co-occurrence, with a repertoire-size bias correction applied to the TCR pairs. To estimate false discovery rates, a later analysis permuted the HLA or CMV assignments 20 times. In a later analysis, co-occurring TCRs were grouped using DBSCAN, with TCRdist sequence similarity added in when clustering inside HLA-allele-positive subsets. Repertoires with fewer than 30,000 or more than 120,000 public chains, plus five repertoires with anomalous nucleotide sharing, were excluded from co-occurrence clustering. TCRdb re-hosts the immuneACCESS table, in-frame sequences only. Its copies lack some clones; in the studies checked, an unresolved V gene accounts for under half of them, and the cause for the rest is not known. That table is the source of V, J and clone size, and D and trimming were worked out from the DNA. A total of about 120,000 clones appear in this sample, around 80% of them only once. Of the sample, around 2% is held by the ten largest clones.

This sample stems from a study of cytomegalovirus exposure and HLA in healthy donors (dated by TCRdb to about 2017). In the study overall: According to an earlier analysis of several hundred of the donors, 150 million to 200 million T cells yielded 117 million unique TCR beta sequences and 250 to 350 Gb of sequence data. On average, about 200,000 unique TCR beta nucleotide sequences were sequenced per donor among 300 to 500 genotyped donors of the cohort, with about 17% of those sequences being non-productive. The study aimed to test whether signatures of past pathogen exposure could be identified by cataloging public T cell receptors. A later analysis re-analyzed previously published TCR beta repertoires from approximately 700 donors and added high-resolution HLA genotyping to study TCR occurrence patterns. Both class I and class II loci were covered by HLA typing, at four-digit resolution. Rather than drawing on any new phenotypic data, the later analysis identified candidate immune exposures from TCR beta sequences and the way those sequences occurred across donors. A later genetic analysis took genome-wide SNP genotypes for about three fifths of the 666 donors and used that subset as a discovery cohort. Several DR-DQ haplotypes were handled as single units for association and clustering, since linkage in the cohort was strong. Every discovery cohort repertoire had been produced on one sequencing platform. An earlier analysis of 587 of the donors used high-throughput TCR beta sequencing to judge whether each TCR beta V gene segment behaved as functional or pseudogenic. High-throughput TCR immunosequencing, statistical association of individual TCRs with disease status, and machine learning were combined to predict cytomegalovirus infection status. Donor age, sex, ethnicity and CMV serostatus were compiled alongside the repertoire data. Using immunosequencing, the study profiled T cell repertoires from roughly 650 subjects and related those repertoires to cytomegalovirus serostatus. About 330 gigabases of sequencing data and around 88 million unique TCR sequences made up an early release that covered approximately 700 HLA-typed donors. In addition to the first cohort of 666 subjects, a separate validation cohort of 120 different subjects was used. Among the roughly 400 genotyped donors, around 81% belonged to the genetic ancestry cluster associated with self-reported Caucasian donors. Typing coverage differed by locus: A, B, C, DRB1 and DQB1 were typed in roughly 620-630 donors, DQA1 in 522, DPA1 in some 570, and DPB1 in just under 490.

V ends up 5 bases short and J 5 bases short, with an unmatched junction base count of 5. The CDR3 contains 16 residues, cysteine and phenylalanine counted. Of all the DNA, just the CDR3 is kept, 48 bases in frame from base 1. The germline V gene (reference sequence) specifies LNHNV as CDR1 and YYDKDF as CDR2. Study-wide findings and limitations: In an earlier analysis of 587 of the donors, most TCR beta V segments were observed in productive rearrangements about 90% or about 30% of the time, broadly matching IMGT annotations. Only TCR beta chains were sequenced in this cohort, and the absence of alpha or paired-chain data limited detectable features. Most TCR sequences were seen in very few donors, while some public TCRs were found in many individuals. Most CMV-associated TCR beta chains appeared to be HLA-restricted in a later analysis, and the HLA associations seemed to be driven largely by CMV exposure. A later analysis associated approximately 17,000 TCR beta sequences with specific HLA alleles at a false discovery rate of 0.05. According to a later analysis, parvovirus B19, influenza, CMV and Epstein-Barr virus appeared linked to several top co-occurrence clusters. When HLA alleles, especially DR and DQ, strongly co-occurred, TCR associations were difficult to assign to individual alleles. A later genetic analysis reported fewer N-insertions in productive TCRs among donors in an Asian-associated ancestry cluster than the approximately 700-donor mean. According to a later analysis, TCR association rates differed among HLA loci, with DRB1 alleles showing the most associated TCRs and HLA-C alleles showing the fewest. Correlated functional status among segregating V segments might be attributable to linkage disequilibrium, but an unknown experimental factor could not be ruled out. A further reported finding was that TCR beta sequences accurately predicted the HLA-A and HLA-B alleles for most subjects in the first cohort. Because HLA typing was unavailable for some donors at each locus, only the typed subset was used in association tests. A cluster of highly shared sequence variants was judged likely to be a technical artifact of the sequencing pipeline. The authors suggested that the approach could potentially be extended to other disease states and immunological phenotypes. In a later genetic analysis, a missense DCLRE1C variant was associated with V-gene and J-gene trimming of TCR beta chains, and the association was replicated in an independent cohort. The study gave a list of around 170 TCR beta chains associated with cytomegalovirus. Immune exposure information for the cohort was limited to CMV serostatus. In both the original and validation cohorts, the classifier was reported to diagnose cytomegalovirus status with high specificity and sensitivity. Because counts were too low, about 18 rarely observed V segments, including chromosome 9 orphons, were excluded from the earlier analysis of 587 of the donors. The presence/absence analyses assumed that sequencing depth was roughly uniform across donors, and that assumption may not be true. Three of the identified cytomegalovirus-associated TCR beta chains were confirmed in vitro to be specific for cytomegalovirus antigens. In a later analysis, HLA-associated TCR beta chains showed more clonal expansion and lower generation probabilities than non-associated chains that were equally common. Because the 87-base-pair reads could not distinguish some IMGT-functional V segments, including TRBV6-2 and TRBV6-3, those segments were excluded.

The chain is encoded by TRBV15 joined to TRBJ2-5, with 16 central nucleotides matching TRBD2. The sequencing sample was made of PBMCs. The receptor comes from a young man in good health and CMV-seronegative. The CDR3 reads as follows: CATSLGLAGGLETQYF. The base sequence is TGTGCCACCAGCCTGGGACTAGCGGGGGGGTTGGAGACCCAGTACTTC.